This TCR beta chain was observed in a study of tumor-infiltrating lymphocytes in primary liver carcinoma. Study summary: Surgical resection served as treatment for the primary liver carcinoma of these patients. General observations from the study: The overlap of tumor-adjacent and tumor-blood pairs was smaller than that of tumor region pairs. Tumor top-250-clone fractions significantly exceeded those of blood (p = 0.039).

CDR1 and CDR2 from the germline V gene are MNHEY and SVGAGI. The CDR3 totals 15 residues. In regard to this clonotype: Its antigen is not identified. At one end the junction does not follow the germline gene, possibly because of a read error.

A constant-region primer primed TCR beta cDNA synthesis from about 490 ng of total RNA. Three-round nested multiplex PCR performed with slightly modified ARM-PCR produced the TCR beta libraries. Forward primers for TRBV1-TRBV30 and a C-beta reverse primer served the first two PCR rounds, at about 11 cycles each. Each CDR3 protein gets one entry after TCRdb re-called the multiplex PCR reads with MiXCR. The table includes about 180,000 distinct CDR3 sequences, approximately 60% detected once. Unsorted whole blood supplied the blood RNA, and germline DNA was isolated too. No treatment had been given to the patients, who were chronically infected with HBV.

The specimen sequenced was peripheral blood. The V gene is TRBV6-5, the J gene TRBJ2-1; 8 bases match TRBD1. This receptor was obtained from a man aged 40-50 years with primary liver carcinoma and hepatitis B virus infection. CDR3: CANSSTGGSYNEQFF. DNA of the CDR3: TGTGCCAACAGTTCAACAGGGGGTTCCTACAATGAGCAGTTCTTC.